One and the same sample provided the 22 T cell receptor beta chains below, sequenced in a study of regulatory T cells in long-lasting Graves disease. Described time point: newly diagnosed GD, antithyroid drugs for less than 3 months. From RNA extracted from PBMCs, the TCR library was made. Arm-PCR of CDR3 regions and iRepertoire HTBI primers were used to build TCR beta libraries. MiXCR, run by TCRdb on the multiplex PCR reads, gives a single entry per CDR3 protein. The sample carries under 300,000 distinct CDR3 sequences, 18% recorded once. These same records also appear under a second study, on T cells in Graves' hyperthyroidism and ophthalmopathy.

This material consisted of peripheral blood mononuclear cells (PBMCs), taken at new diagnosis, from a patient treated with antithyroid drugs. The source is a woman between 25 and 40 years old with Graves disease.

This clonotype has a handful of counts. J is TRBJ2-2 and V is TRBV6-1; D is undetermined. The V end lost 7 bases, the J end lost 0 bases, and 15 bases lay between the germline ends. The CDR3 runs 16 residues. Germline CDR1 MNHNS, CDR2 SASEGT. CDR3 sequence reads: CASTRIRATNTGELFF. The CDR3 nucleotides are TGTGCCAGCACCCGCATCCGGGCCACGAACACCGGGGAGCTGTTTTTT.

The rearrangement uses TRBV6-1 and TRBJ2-3, with 7 bases fitting TRBD1. Germline V lookup: CDR1 MNHNS, CDR2 SASEGT. V lost 4 bases to trimming and J lost 6 bases; unmatched junction nucleotides: 7. The CDR3 is 14 residues long. DNA for the CDR3: TGTGCCAGCAGTGTGACAGGGACATACGATACGCAGTATTTT. This encodes CASSVTGTYDTQYF.

This clonotype was counted between two and nine times. This sequence joins TRBV4-1 and TRBJ2-7; D possibly corresponds to TRBD2 (7 bases). Germline V gene sequence: CDR1 MGHRA, CDR2 YSYEKL. This CDR3 is 15 amino acids long. V lost 0 bases, J lost 7 bases, and 16 bases lay in between. The CDR3 nucleotides are TGCGCCAGCAGCCAAGAGGGGGGGGCCGGCAGGGAGCAGTACTTC. Translating it yields CASSQEGGAGREQYF.

This clonotype occurred many times. The chain employs TRBV20-1 and TRBJ2-7; no clear D gene. Germline loops: CDR1 DFQATT, CDR2 SNEGSKA (reference sequence). The V gene lost 6 bases and the J gene lost 2 bases, with 11 bases spanning the gap. The CDR3 is 12 amino acids. This chain's CDR3 is CSANDRTYEQYF. CDR3 sequence (DNA): TGCAGTGCCAACGACCGTACCTACGAGCAGTACTTC.

This clonotype was seen at least ten times. The chain carries TRBV18 and TRBJ2-5; unclear D gene. The V end lost 3 bases, the J end lost 2 bases, and 7 bases lay between the germline ends. CDR3 size: 13 residues. Germline CDR1 KGHSH, CDR2 LQKENI. DNA for the CDR3: TGTGCCAGCTCACCCAACGGACAAGAGACCCAGTACTTC. It codes for CASSPNGQETQYF.

In its sample, this clonotype was seen many times. The chain combines TRBV5-1 with TRBJ2-1; 7 bases align to TRBD2. The CDR3 totals 12 residues. V shed 6 bases, J shed 12 bases, and the junction held 9 bases outside the gene matches. CDR1 is SGHRS, CDR2 YFSETQ, per germline. CDR3 sequence (DNA): TGCGCCAGCACCAATCGGGGGGAAGTGCAGTTCTTC. Residues: CASTNRGEVQFF.

A few counts support this clonotype. The chain combines TRBV29-1 with TRBJ2-7; 12 bases align to TRBD1. The V gene's germline CDR1 is SQVTM and CDR2 ANQGSEA. Germline trimming cut 1 base from V and 2 bases from J; bases unmatched to any gene: 9. The CDR3 is made up of 17 amino acids. The CDR3 sequence: CSVEVSAGTGGTYEQYF. CDR3 nucleotides: TGCAGCGTTGAAGTCAGCGCTGGGACAGGGGGCACCTACGAGCAGTACTTC.

This clonotype was observed many times. The chain employs TRBV6-2 or TRBV6-3 and TRBJ1-6, with a weak D call TRBD1 (6 bases). This CDR3 has 15 residues. Germline V gives CDR1 MNHEY, CDR2 SVGEGT. V was trimmed by 8 bases and J by 10 bases, leaving 21 bases between them. The DNA for the CDR3 is TGTGCCAGCTGCTCGGGGGGGCCTTCGGGATCACCCCTCCACTTT. Residues: CASCSGGPSGSPLHF.

The table lists this clonotype with many counts. The chain is built from TRBV14 and TRBJ2-5, with D perhaps TRBD2 (5 bases). The CDR3 covers 16 residues. CDR1 SGHDN and CDR2 FVKESK come from the germline V gene. Trimming removed 4 bases from V and 4 bases from J, with 19 bases in between. CDR3 residues: CASSRGRLSGRETQYF. The CDR3 bases are TGTGCCAGCAGCCGAGGGCGCTTAAGTGGGAGAGAGACCCAGTACTTC.

This clonotype was counted many times. The J gene is TRBJ1-1, the V gene TRBV20-1; D perhaps matches TRBD1 (6 bases). CDR3 length: 13 residues. The germline V gene has CDR1 DFQATT and CDR2 SNEGSKA (reference sequence). The V and J ends lost 2 bases and 2 bases respectively, with 9 bases between them. The CDR3 protein is CSARRTVNTEAFF. CDR3 nucleotide sequence: TGCAGTGCTAGAAGGACAGTCAACACTGAAGCTTTCTTT.

The chain uses TRBV6-2 or TRBV6-3 and TRBJ2-6; either TRBD1 or TRBD2 may supply D (5 bases each). Deletions cut 2 bases from V and 2 bases from J, with 7 bases between. CDR1 and CDR2 from the germline V gene are MNHEY and SVGEGT. The CDR3 sequence is 15 residues long. The CDR3 nucleotides read TGTGCCAGCAGTTACGGGGGTCCTGGGGCCAACGTCCTGACTTTC. It yields the protein CASSYGGPGANVLTF.

In this sample, this clonotype turned up many times. This chain joins TRBV29-1 and TRBJ2-5; 10 bases line up with TRBD1. The last part of the DNA fits TRBJ2-1 better; the J call may be wrong. CDR1 and CDR2 (germline): SQVTM, ANQGSEA. The CDR3 has 15 amino acids. The DNA for the CDR3 is TGCAGCGTTGGGCTCCGGGACAGGGGTGACAATGAGCAGTTCTTC. This sequence encodes CSVGLRDRGDNEQFF.

The chain has TRBV4-1 and TRBJ2-6, with a weak D call TRBD1 (5 bases). V dropped 6 bases and J dropped 2 bases, with 20 bases sitting between them. CDR1 is MGHRA and CDR2 is YSYEKL in the germline V gene. The CDR3 is 18 amino acids. The CDR3 protein is CASRNHRSPFTGANVLTF. CDR3 DNA sequence: TGCGCCAGCAGGAACCACAGGTCCCCATTCACTGGGGCCAACGTCCTGACTTTC.

A remark on this clonotype: This clone may be a read error of a much larger clone one base away. The chain employs TRBV6-1 and TRBJ1-3, with unresolved D. Trimming removed 7 bases from V and 2 bases from J, with 15 bases in between. Germline loops: CDR1 MNHNS, CDR2 SASEGT. This CDR3 contains 15 residues. The CDR3 region has the DNA TGTGCCAGCACCCCTCGCGAGCGGCCTGGAAACACCATATATTTT. Its protein is CASTPRERPGNTIYF.

This clonotype was seen many times. CDR3 sequence reads: CASSDRQGTEAFF. The CDR3 DNA is TGTGCCAGCAGCGATCGACAGGGCACTGAAGCTTTCTTT. The J gene is TRBJ1-1, the V gene TRBV11-2; 7 bases map to TRBD1. From germline, CDR1 is SGHAT and CDR2 FQNNGV. The CDR3 has 13 amino acids. V shed 5 bases and J 4 bases; nucleotides not matched to a gene: 4.

A remark on this clonotype: This may be a read error: a much more frequent sequence differs by one nucleotide. The rearrangement links TRBV3-1 to TRBJ2-7; 8 bases match TRBD2. Trimming removed 4 bases from V and 4 bases from J; junction bases left unmatched: 12. The CDR3 contains 16 residues. Germline CDR1 reads LGHDT; CDR2 reads YNNKEL (reference sequence). The chain's CDR3 is CASSRSPGLESYEQYF. The CDR3 nucleotides read TGTGCCAGCAGCCGAAGCCCGGGACTAGAATCTTACGAGCAGTACTTC.

There are many counts of this clonotype. The chain has TRBV7-2 and TRBJ2-3; D is undetermined. The V end was cut by 7 bases, the J end by 0 bases, with 5 bases between. CDR3 length: 12 amino acids. Germline V gives CDR1 SGHTA, CDR2 FQGNSA. The CDR3 loop is CASTPSTDTQYF. The CDR3 coding sequence is TGTGCCAGCACTCCTAGCACAGATACGCAGTATTTT.

This clonotype has ten or more counts. The genes are TRBV6-2 or TRBV6-3 and TRBJ2-7, with 7 bases fitting TRBD2. V was clipped by 3 bases and J by 2 bases; unmatched bases: 4. CDR1 is MNHEY and CDR2 is SVGEGT in the germline V gene. This CDR3 comprises 14 residues. CDR3 bases: TGTGCCAGCAGTTATCAGGGAGGGCCCTACGAGCAGTACTTC. Translation gives CASSYQGGPYEQYF.

V usage is TRBV12-3 or TRBV12-4 and J usage is TRBJ1-1; 7 bases match TRBD1. CDR3 size: 16 residues. Germline trimming cut 7 bases from V and 1 base from J; bases unmatched to any gene: 12. The CDR3 sequence: CASKASQGMWNTEAFF. CDR3 bases: TGTGCCAGCAAGGCGTCACAGGGGATGTGGAACACTGAAGCTTTCTTT.

This clonotype came up many times. The chain carries TRBV5-1 and TRBJ2-2; D remains unclear. The CDR3 consists of 14 residues. V was pared by 0 bases and J by 1 base, with 4 bases between. Per germline, CDR1 SGHRS and CDR2 YFSETQ. Here the CDR3 DNA reads TGCGCCAGCAGCTTGGTAGAGAACACCGGGGAGCTGTTTTTT. Encoded protein: CASSLVENTGELFF.

This clonotype was counted ten times or more. J is TRBJ1-1 and V is TRBV19, with D unclear. The germline gives CDR1 LNHDA, CDR2 SQIVND (reference sequence). Trimming cost V 7 bases and J 3 bases, with 9 bases left between them. The CDR3 sequence is 12 residues long. The CDR3 reads CASTLEDTEAFF. CDR3 coding DNA: TGTGCCAGTACCCTTGAAGACACTGAAGCTTTCTTT. Looking up the rest from reference TRBV19 and TRBJ1-1 gives the full variable domain: DGGITQSPKYLFRKEGQNVTLSCEQNLNHDAMYWYRQDPGQGLRLIYYSQIVNDFQKGDIAEGYSVSREKKESFPLTVTSAQKNPTAFYLCASTLEDTEAFFGQGTRLTVV.

This clonotype was seen at least ten times. The J gene is TRBJ1-1, the V gene TRBV10-3; tentatively, D is TRBD1 (5 bases). This CDR3 has 15 amino acids. Germline V gene lookup returns CDR1 ENHRY and CDR2 SYGVKD. V lost 3 bases and J 1 base, leaving 12 bases between the germline ends. CDR3 DNA sequence: TGTGCCATCAGTGACATGGGACTGGGGAACACTGAAGCTTTCTTT. Translating gives CAISDMGLGNTEAFF.